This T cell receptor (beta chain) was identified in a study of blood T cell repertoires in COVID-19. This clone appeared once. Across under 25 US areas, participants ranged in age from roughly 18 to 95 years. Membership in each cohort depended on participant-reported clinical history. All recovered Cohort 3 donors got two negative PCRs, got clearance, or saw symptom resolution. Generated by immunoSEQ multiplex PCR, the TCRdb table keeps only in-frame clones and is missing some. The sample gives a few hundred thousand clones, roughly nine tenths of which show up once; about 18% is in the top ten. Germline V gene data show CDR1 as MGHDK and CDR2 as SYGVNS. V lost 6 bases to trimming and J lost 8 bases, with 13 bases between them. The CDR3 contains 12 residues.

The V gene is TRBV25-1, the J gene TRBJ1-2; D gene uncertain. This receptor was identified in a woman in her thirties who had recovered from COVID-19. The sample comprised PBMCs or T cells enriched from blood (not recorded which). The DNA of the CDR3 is TGTGCCAGCAGCGACATGGTTCTAGGCTACACCTTC. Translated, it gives CASSDMVLGYTF.